A selection of T cell receptor beta chains follows, all from one sample in a study of technical replicates of blood from a few donors. The repertoire was sequenced with immunoSEQ multiplex PCR; TCRdb's copy has only in-frame clones and lacks some. The sample includes fewer than 15,000 clones, just under 95% of them seen just once. Material: PBMCs. These receptor sequences come from a human donor in good health. Each CDR3 is given with its conserved first and last residue. The D gene is left open where the match is weak. Not all rows give a size; the values are once, few, many and, for expanded clones, a class.

J gene: TRBJ2-7
V gene: TRBV9
CDR3 length: 15
clone size: once
D gene: NA
CDR3 protein: CASSERLGPSYEQYF
CDR3 DNA: TGTGCCAGCAGCGAGAGATTGGGGCCCTCCTACGAGCAGTACTTC

J gene: TRBJ1-2
V gene: TRBV2
CDR3 length: 11
clone size: NA
D gene: NA
CDR3 protein: CASRRDSGYTF
CDR3 DNA: TGTGCCAGCCGACGGGATAGTGGCTACACCTTC

J gene: TRBJ2-3
V gene: TRBV15
CDR3 length: 16
clone size: NA
D gene: TRBD2
CDR3 protein: CATNPGTSGSTDTQYF
CDR3 DNA: TGTGCCACTAACCCCGGGACTAGCGGGAGCACAGATACGCAGTATTTT

J gene: TRBJ2-7
V gene: TRBV2
CDR3 length: 13
clone size: NA
D gene: NA
CDR3 protein: CASKGFGFQEEYF
CDR3 DNA: TGTGCCAGCAAGGGCTTCGGATTCCAGGAGGAGTACTTC

J gene: TRBJ2-2
V gene: TRBV30
CDR3 length: 14
clone size: NA
D gene: NA
CDR3 protein: CAWSVVSGSGELFF
CDR3 DNA: TGTGCCTGGAGTGTAGTAAGCGGGTCCGGGGAGCTGTTTTTT

J gene: TRBJ2-5
V gene: TRBV2
CDR3 length: 13
clone size: NA
D gene: NA
CDR3 protein: CASIWGGQETQYF
CDR3 DNA: TGTGCCAGCATATGGGGCGGACAAGAGACCCAGTACTTC

J gene: TRBJ1-2
V gene: TRBV19
CDR3 length: 12
clone size: NA
D gene: TRBD1
CDR3 protein: CASSVPGGFCTF
CDR3 DNA: TGTGCCAGTAGTGTTCCAGGGGGCTTCTGCACCTTC

J gene: TRBJ2-3
V gene: TRBV7-2
CDR3 length: 15
clone size: NA
D gene: NA
CDR3 protein: CASSLGMGGVDTQYF
CDR3 DNA: TGTGCCAGCAGCTTAGGTATGGGAGGTGTAGATACGCAGTATTTT

J gene: TRBJ2-7
V gene: TRBV6-1
CDR3 length: 15
clone size: NA
D gene: TRBD2
CDR3 protein: CASSESLAGGHEQYF
CDR3 DNA: TGTGCCAGCAGTGAATCTTTAGCGGGAGGGCACGAGCAGTACTTC

J gene: TRBJ2-7
V gene: TRBV7-9
CDR3 length: 14
clone size: NA
D gene: NA
CDR3 protein: CASSSSQVSYEQYF
CDR3 DNA: TGTGCCAGCAGCTCCTCCCAGGTTTCCTACGAGCAGTACTTC

J gene: TRBJ2-7
V gene: TRBV19
CDR3 length: 16
clone size: NA
D gene: NA
CDR3 protein: CASRPTVTEPSYEQYF
CDR3 DNA: TGTGCCAGTAGACCGACTGTTACTGAACCCTCCTACGAGCAGTACTTC

J gene: TRBJ2-7
V gene: TRBV18
CDR3 length: 15
clone size: once
D gene: TRBD1
CDR3 protein: CASSPGTGEYYEQYF
CDR3 DNA: TGTGCCAGCTCACCAGGGACAGGGGAGTACTACGAGCAGTACTTC

J gene: TRBJ2-5
V gene: TRBV25-1
CDR3 length: 13
clone size: NA
D gene: TRBD2
CDR3 protein: CASTSGTQETQYF
CDR3 DNA: TGTGCCAGCACTAGCGGAACCCAAGAGACCCAGTACTTC

J gene: TRBJ2-1
V gene: TRBV4-2
CDR3 length: 18
clone size: NA
D gene: TRBD2
CDR3 protein: CASSQDSNSGKSYNEQFF
CDR3 DNA: TGTGCCAGCAGCCAAGACTCCAATAGCGGGAAGTCCTACAATGAGCAGTTCTTC

J gene: TRBJ1-2
V gene: TRBV7-9
CDR3 length: 16
clone size: NA
D gene: TRBD1
CDR3 protein: CASSQQAGTGSYGYTF
CDR3 DNA: TGTGCCAGCAGTCAACAGGCCGGGACAGGCAGCTATGGCTACACCTTC

J gene: TRBJ1-4
V gene: TRBV9
CDR3 length: 17
clone size: NA
D gene: NA
CDR3 protein: CASSVEGGDATNEKLFF
CDR3 DNA: TGTGCCAGCAGCGTAGAGGGAGGGGACGCAACTAATGAAAAACTGTTTTTT

J gene: TRBJ2-5
V gene: TRBV5-5
CDR3 length: 15
clone size: NA
D gene: TRBD1
CDR3 protein: CASSLGGQGTETQYF
CDR3 DNA: TGTGCCAGCAGCTTGGGGGGACAGGGAACGGAGACCCAGTACTTC

J gene: TRBJ2-1
V gene: TRBV6-1
CDR3 length: 14
clone size: NA
D gene: NA
CDR3 protein: CASSEGSSYNEQFF
CDR3 DNA: TGTGCCAGCAGTGAAGGGAGTTCCTACAATGAGCAGTTCTTC

J gene: TRBJ2-2
V gene: TRBV29-1
CDR3 length: 15
clone size: NA
D gene: TRBD1
CDR3 protein: CSGTITGTGTGELFF
CDR3 DNA: TGCAGCGGAACCATCACCGGGACAGGGACCGGGGAGCTGTTTTTT

J gene: TRBJ1-5
V gene: TRBV6-5
CDR3 length: 15
clone size: NA
D gene: NA
CDR3 protein: CASRLQAMANQPQHF
CDR3 DNA: TGTGCCAGTAGGCTCCAGGCGATGGCCAATCAGCCCCAGCATTTT

J gene: TRBJ2-3
V gene: TRBV29-1
CDR3 length: 14
clone size: once
D gene: NA
CDR3 protein: CSPVLRDTTDTQYF
CDR3 DNA: TGCAGCCCGGTTTTGAGGGATACCACAGATACGCAGTATTTT

J gene: TRBJ1-4
V gene: TRBV25-1
CDR3 length: 14
clone size: NA
D gene: NA
CDR3 protein: CASGASATNEKLFF
CDR3 DNA: TGTGCCAGCGGAGCTTCTGCAACTAATGAAAAACTGTTTTTT

J gene: TRBJ2-5
V gene: TRBV5-1
CDR3 length: 16
clone size: NA
D gene: TRBD2
CDR3 protein: CASSPLHGRALETQYF
CDR3 DNA: TGCGCCAGCAGCCCCCTACACGGGAGGGCCTTAGAGACCCAGTACTTC

J gene: TRBJ2-7
V gene: TRBV6-5
CDR3 length: 14
clone size: once
D gene: NA
CDR3 protein: CASNEPRQDLGQYF
CDR3 DNA: TGTGCCAGCAATGAGCCCCGACAGGACCTCGGGCAGTACTTC

J gene: TRBJ2-1
V gene: TRBV7-6
CDR3 length: 15
clone size: NA
D gene: TRBD2
CDR3 protein: CASSSLSGRANEQFF
CDR3 DNA: TGTGCCAGCAGCTCACTTAGCGGGAGGGCTAATGAGCAGTTCTTC

J gene: TRBJ2-1
V gene: TRBV5-1
CDR3 length: 14
clone size: NA
D gene: TRBD1
CDR3 protein: CASRFMRQGNEQFF
CDR3 DNA: TGCGCCAGCAGATTCATGAGACAGGGCAATGAGCAGTTCTTC

J gene: TRBJ1-4
V gene: TRBV11-2
CDR3 length: 15
clone size: NA
D gene: NA
CDR3 protein: CASSFGGSQKEKLFF
CDR3 DNA: TGTGCCAGCAGCTTCGGGGGGAGTCAGAAGGAAAAACTGTTTTTT

J gene: TRBJ2-2
V gene: TRBV19
CDR3 length: 15
clone size: NA
D gene: NA
CDR3 protein: CASSMRQVYSGELFF
CDR3 DNA: TGTGCCAGTAGTATGCGACAGGTTTATTCCGGGGAGCTGTTTTTT

J gene: TRBJ2-5
V gene: TRBV7-2
CDR3 length: 15
clone size: NA
D gene: TRBD2
CDR3 protein: CASSRTSGSIQTQYF
CDR3 DNA: TGTGCCAGCAGCCGGACTAGCGGGAGCATCCAGACCCAGTACTTC

J gene: TRBJ2-1
V gene: TRBV11-3
CDR3 length: 15
clone size: NA
D gene: TRBD2
CDR3 protein: CASSWRLADYNEQFF
CDR3 DNA: TGTGCCAGCAGCTGGCGACTAGCGGATTACAATGAGCAGTTCTTC

J gene: TRBJ1-4
V gene: TRBV9
CDR3 length: 15
clone size: NA
D gene: TRBD1
CDR3 protein: CASSVAPGQAEKLFF
CDR3 DNA: TGTGCCAGCAGCGTGGCCCCGGGACAGGCTGAAAAACTGTTTTTT

J gene: TRBJ1-1
V gene: TRBV5-6
CDR3 length: 14
clone size: NA
D gene: NA
CDR3 protein: CASSFGGEVIQAFF
CDR3 DNA: TGTGCCAGCAGCTTTGGGGGGGAGGTAATTCAAGCTTTCTTT

J gene: TRBJ1-4
V gene: TRBV18
CDR3 length: 14
clone size: NA
D gene: NA
CDR3 protein: CASSPQQGREKLFF
CDR3 DNA: TGTGCCAGCTCACCTCAACAGGGCCGTGAAAAACTGTTTTTT

J gene: TRBJ2-3
V gene: TRBV11-2
CDR3 length: 14
clone size: few
D gene: TRBD2
CDR3 protein: CASSGLAGADTQYF
CDR3 DNA: TGTGCCAGCAGCGGACTAGCGGGAGCAGATACGCAGTATTTT

J gene: TRBJ2-4
V gene: TRBV9
CDR3 length: 17
clone size: NA
D gene: TRBD2
CDR3 protein: CASSEGLAGGPRNIQYF
CDR3 DNA: TGTGCCAGCAGCGAAGGACTAGCGGGAGGGCCCAGAAACATTCAGTACTTC

J gene: TRBJ2-7
V gene: TRBV9
CDR3 length: 15
clone size: NA
D gene: NA
CDR3 protein: CASSVVSSGFDEQYF
CDR3 DNA: TGTGCCAGCAGCGTAGTTTCTAGTGGGTTCGACGAGCAGTACTTC

J gene: TRBJ2-4
V gene: TRBV29-1
CDR3 length: 15
clone size: NA
D gene: TRBD2
CDR3 protein: CSVPGLAGTKNIQYF
CDR3 DNA: TGCAGCGTCCCGGGACTAGCGGGTACCAAAAACATTCAGTACTTC

J gene: TRBJ2-5
V gene: TRBV5-1
CDR3 length: 13
clone size: NA
D gene: TRBD1
CDR3 protein: CASSPGQQETQYF
CDR3 DNA: TGCGCCAGCAGCCCGGGACAGCAAGAGACCCAGTACTTC